What follows is one T cell receptor (beta chain) and its context. The CDR3 loop spans 16 amino acids. From germline, CDR1 is MNHEY and CDR2 SVGAGI. J was trimmed by 7 bases and V by 2 bases; bases with no gene match: 9. This sample was included in a study of blood T cell repertoires in COVID-19. Assay used: immunoSEQ multiplex PCR; TCRdb lists only in-frame clones, some missing. Of 180,000 or so clones detected, roughly three quarters appear once; the ten largest clones hold 8.5% to 10%. Material for sequencing was peripheral blood. The receptor comes from a woman between 45 and 65 years old with active or convalescent COVID-19. J is TRBJ2-1 and V is TRBV6-5, with 9 bases fitting TRBD1. The CDR3 sequence: CASSYPATGGQNEQFF. In DNA, the CDR3 is TGTGCCAGCAGTTACCCGGCGACAGGGGGGCAAAATGAGCAGTTCTTC.